This T cell receptor beta chain is from a study of CD8 T cells in Susac syndrome (dated by TCRdb to the late 2010s). General notes on the study: Of the Susac syndrome patients who were sequenced, eight were in clinical remission while roughly six had clinically active disease. Susac syndrome patients were therapy-naive, on corticosteroids (some also receiving IVIg), or on IVIg alone at blood withdrawal. Repertoire sequencing was used to test whether CD8+ T cell activation and differentiation in Susac syndrome was antigen driven. Summary of the overall study and its limitations: The number of individuals in the TCR sequencing and HLA analysis was recognized as being relatively small. In the CD4+ T cell repertoire of Susac syndrome patients, clonal expansion was not detected.

RNA was extracted with the RNeasy kit and 0.5 to 1 ug was reverse transcribed using random hexamers. The immunoSEQ multiplex PCR assay, covering 54 Vbeta and 13 Jbeta segments, was used to amplify TCR beta CDR3 regions. PCR amplification bias was corrected by using a synthetic template baseline for primer optimization and computational correction. The authors processed their data as follows. Only productive sequences were kept, with reads annotated to V, D and J genes according to IMGT and analyzed in immunoSEQ Analyzer. To calculate clonality, Shannon entropy was normalized by log2 of the number of productive unique sequences and then subtracted from one. For each patient and control, public and private clones were evaluated among the 100 most prevalent clones. Clones were defined as Susac-specific if absent from the healthy and MS cohorts, from around 1,000 published viral clones and from other ImmuneACCESS disease sequences. The public reads were reprocessed in TCRdb via fastp at Q25 and MiXCR, keeping in-frame beta chains. Each entry merges the rows of one CDR3 protein and shows their most common DNA and genes. Here the V and J calls rest on TCRdb's processing, not on the authors' analysis. This sample comprises around 150,000 distinct CDR3 sequences, about 94% of them detected only once. Jointly, the top ten make up over 0.075% of the sample.

High-throughput TCR beta sequencing profiled peripheral blood CD8+ and CD4+ T cells from healthy donors, Susac syndrome patients and multiple sclerosis patients. Susac syndrome patients met recently defined diagnostic criteria for definite or probable disease. Bulk CD8+ and CD4+ T cells were purified by magnetic negative isolation, whereas CD8+ TEMRA cells were enriched by FACS. Blood was drawn into EDTA tubes, processed within 24 hours, and PBMCs were isolated by density gradient centrifugation. PBMCs destined for TCR sequencing were cryopreserved in liquid nitrogen and later thawed in a 37 °C water bath. The sorted or isolated CD4+, CD8+ and CD8+ TEMRA cells reached a purity of at least 90%. V and J are trimmed by 3 bases and 0 bases, and the gene matches miss 9 bases of the junction. Its CDR3 holds 19 amino acids, cysteine through phenylalanine. Left in the record is the CDR3 DNA by itself, 57 bases read in frame from the first base. Sequences KGHSH (CDR1) and LQKENI (CDR2) are obtained from the germline V gene.

Turning to this clonotype: Its cognate antigen has yet to be identified. No much larger clone is present one base from it, and per-base qualities are unavailable.

The rearrangement joined TRBV18 to TRBJ1-5, and TRBD1 aligns with 12 junction nucleotides. This TCR was recovered from a human donor with Susac syndrome. Sequenced sample: CD4+ T cells from PBMCs. This receptor has the CDR3 CASSPTGTGGSTSNQPQHF. In nucleotides, the sequence is TGTGCCAGCTCACCGACCGGGACAGGGGGCTCGACTAGCAATCAGCCCCAGCATTTT.